What follows is one TCR beta chain and its context. Its antigen is still unknown. The entry originates in a study of T-cell memory formation after mild COVID-19. The wider study: TCR clusters largely stayed donor specific.

The study's findings and limits: Memory cells collected pre-infection included some clones that later responded, suggesting cross-reactive memory joined. Mainly in CM and EM were contracting CD4+ clones; CD8+ were in EMRA.

Germline V gives CDR1 MDHEN, CDR2 SYDVKM. There are 12 residues in the CDR3. V was trimmed by 7 bases and J by 7 bases, leaving 13 bases between them. TCRdb processed the 5' RACE reads anew with MiXCR; each CDR3 protein has one entry. The repertoire holds roughly 310,000 distinct CDR3 sequences, with approximately 15% as singletons. Sequenced material: PBMCs or a T cell subset sorted from them (not recorded which). The receptor was derived from a man between 18 and 35 years old who had mild COVID-19 (a few samples of this study predate the infection). Cell type and time point are not known. The rearrangement joins TRBV28 to TRBJ2-5; D possibly corresponds to TRBD2 (5 bases). CDR3 protein: CASMDFSSTQYF. In nucleotides, the CDR3 is TGTGCCAGCATGGACTTTTCATCGACCCAGTACTTC. Together with reference TRBV28 and TRBJ2-5, the CDR3 gives the full variable domain: DVKVTQSSRYLVKRTGEKVFLECVQDMDHENMFWYRQDPGLGLRLIYFSYDVKMKEKGDIPEGYSVSREKKERFSLILESASTNQTSMYLCASMDFSSTQYFGPGTRLLVL.